A single sample gave rise to the 5 T cell receptor beta chains below, sequenced in a study of T cell repertoires in cytomegalovirus infection. TCRdb reprocessed the reads with MiXCR, giving one entry per CDR3 protein. This table holds 900,000 to 950,000 distinct CDR3 sequences, around 29% found once. The antigens for these receptors are not known. The specimen was cultured CD8+ T cells from PBMCs, collected from culture after CMV antigen stimulation. These receptors all stem from a human donor in good health (CMV status not recorded). Some clones in this sample may be carry-over from other donors' samples.

This chain links TRBV6-6 with TRBJ2-1, with 9 bases lining up with TRBD2. Germline V lookup: CDR1 MNHNY, CDR2 SVGAGI (reference sequence). This CDR3 has 16 amino acids. The ends lost 3 bases at V and 4 bases at J; junction bases unmatched: 7. CDR3 sequence: CASSYGVAGDYNEQFF. Written as DNA, the CDR3 is TGTGCCAGCAGTTATGGTGTAGCGGGGGATTACAATGAGCAGTTCTTC.

V gene TRBV4-1 combines with J gene TRBJ2-4; D is ambiguous. The V end lost 6 bases, the J end lost 0 bases, and 15 bases lay between the germline ends. The CDR3 is 16 residues long. In germline, CDR1 is MGHRA, CDR2 YSYEKL. CDR3 nucleotides: TGCGCCAGCAGTCCCCGAACGTCGCCAGCCAAAAACATTCAGTACTTC. Translating gives CASSPRTSPAKNIQYF.

The chain recombines TRBV6-2 or TRBV6-3 with TRBJ1-6; D uncertain. The CDR3 is made up of 15 amino acids. Between the trimmed V and J ends, which lost 2 bases and 10 bases, there was a span of 15 bases. Per germline, CDR1 MNHEY and CDR2 SVGEGT. The CDR3 DNA is TGTGCCAGCAGTTACGTCGGGCAGCCAGGCTCACCCCTCCACTTT. This encodes CASSYVGQPGSPLHF.

Written as DNA, the CDR3 is TGTGCCATAGCCGGGACAGGGGCTACTAACTATGGCTACACCTTC. Its translation: CAIAGTGATNYGYTF. The chain recombines TRBV10-3 with TRBJ1-2; TRBD1 aligns across 10 bases. The CDR3 has 15 residues. The V segment lost 9 bases and the J segment 0 bases; nucleotides outside the gene matches: 7. Germline-derived CDR1 and CDR2 are ENHRY and SYGVKD.

This clonotype was counted a few times. The gene calls are TRBV27 and TRBJ2-1; 10 bases are a match to TRBD2. CDR1 and CDR2 from the germline V gene are MNHEY and SMNVEV (reference sequence). The CDR3 is made up of 16 amino acids. The V and J ends lost 0 bases and 10 bases, in that order; junction bases with no gene match: 9. CDR3 DNA sequence: TGTGCCAGCAGTTTATCCCCCAGCGGGGGGGCACGGGAGCAGTTCTTC. Encoded protein: CASSLSPSGGAREQFF.